Listed below are T cell receptor beta chains from one sample, sequenced in a study of cytomegalovirus exposure and HLA in healthy donors. Method: immunoSEQ multiplex PCR; TCRdb's copy keeps in-frame clones and lacks some. Recorded for this sample: 150,000 to 200,000 clones. The sample taken for sequencing was PBMCs. These receptors were collected from a man aged 25 to 40 in good health and CMV-seronegative. The CDR3 runs from the conserved cysteine through the conserved F or W. A D gene is named only where the DNA matches it firmly.

j_call | v_call | d_call | cdr3_aa | cdr3_nt
TRBJ2-1 | TRBV12-5 | - | CASGRGRSSYNEQFF | TGTGCTAGTGGCCGAGGTAGGAGCTCCTACAATGAGCAGTTCTTC
TRBJ2-2 | TRBV6-5 | - | CASSYEGAGELFF | TGTGCCAGCAGTTACGAGGGGGCCGGGGAGCTGTTTTTT
TRBJ1-2 | TRBV7-9 | - | CASSSPGEWGYTF | TGTGCCAGCAGCTCACCGGGGGAATGGGGCTACACCTTC
TRBJ2-7 | TRBV28 | TRBD2 | CASSSGAGYEQYF | TGTGCCAGCAGTTCAGGAGCGGGATACGAGCAGTACTTC
TRBJ2-7 | TRBV28 | TRBD2 | CASRGLVLNYEQYF | TGTGCCAGCAGAGGACTAGTTCTGAACTACGAGCAGTACTTC
TRBJ2-6 | TRBV27 | - | CASSLSHRSGANVLTF | TGTGCCAGCAGTTTATCACATCGCTCTGGGGCCAACGTCCTGACTTTC
TRBJ2-3 | TRBV13 | TRBD2 | CASSFLLAAGGPGDTQYF | TGTGCCAGCAGCTTCCTCTTAGCAGCGGGAGGGCCAGGGGATACGCAGTATTTT
TRBJ1-2 | TRBV6-5 | - | CASTTTNNYGYTF | TGTGCCAGCACAACAACCAACAACTATGGCTACACCTTC
TRBJ2-7 | TRBV28 | TRBD1 | CATTGTGGSYEQYF | TGTGCCACCACCGGGACAGGGGGCTCCTACGAGCAGTACTTC
TRBJ2-7 | TRBV4-2 | - | CASSQELGDGLKEQYF | TGTGCCAGCAGCCAAGAGCTCGGTGACGGACTTAAGGAGCAGTACTTC
TRBJ2-7 | TRBV2 | TRBD2 | CASGRLAGLGEQYF | TGTGCCAGCGGAAGACTAGCGGGATTAGGCGAGCAGTACTTC
TRBJ1-4 | TRBV5-1 | TRBD1 | CASSFDRVVEKLFF | TGCGCCAGCAGCTTCGACAGGGTAGTTGAAAAACTGTTTTTT
TRBJ1-1 | TRBV28 | TRBD1 | CASSIRQGAKAEAFF | TGTGCCAGCAGTATTCGACAGGGGGCGAAGGCTGAAGCTTTCTTT
TRBJ1-1 | TRBV2 | TRBD1 | CASGGDRVERMNTEAFF | TGTGCCAGCGGGGGGGACAGGGTAGAGCGGATGAACACTGAAGCTTTCTTT
TRBJ1-5 | TRBV2 | TRBD1 | CASRVGTGNNQPQHF | TGTGCCAGCAGGGTCGGGACAGGGAATAATCAGCCCCAGCATTTT
TRBJ1-5 | TRBV30 | TRBD1 | CACQRQGVNQPQHF | TGTGCCTGTCAAAGACAGGGGGTGAATCAGCCCCAGCATTTT
TRBJ1-5 | TRBV5-1 | TRBD1 | CASSPGTGANQPQHF | TGCGCCAGCAGCCCCGGGACAGGGGCTAATCAGCCCCAGCATTTT
TRBJ2-7 | TRBV28 | TRBD2 | CASSLPGGTDEQYF | TGTGCCAGCAGTCTCCCGGGAGGAACAGACGAGCAGTACTTC
TRBJ2-7 | TRBV18 | TRBD2 | CASSPPSGSYEQYF | TGTGCCAGCTCACCGCCTAGCGGGAGCTACGAGCAGTACTTC
TRBJ1-5 | TRBV19 | TRBD1 | CASSGTGSQPQHF | TGTGCCAGTTCCGGGACAGGCTCTCAGCCCCAGCATTTT
TRBJ1-5 | TRBV10-3 | - | CAITRTEDQPQHF | TGTGCCATCACGAGAACCGAGGATCAGCCCCAGCATTTT
TRBJ2-2 | TRBV11-3 | - | CASSPAWTTSTGELFF | TGTGCCAGCAGCCCAGCTTGGACTACGAGCACCGGGGAGCTGTTTTTT
TRBJ1-1 | TRBV4-3 | TRBD1 | CASSLWDRADTEAFF | TGCGCCAGCAGCCTCTGGGACAGGGCGGACACTGAAGCTTTCTTT
TRBJ1-3 | TRBV5-8 | - | CASSWGRQVSGNTIYF | TGTGCCAGCAGCTGGGGGCGACAGGTCTCTGGAAACACCATATATTTT
TRBJ2-2 | TRBV7-9 | TRBD2 | CASSLGLVRELFF | TGTGCCAGCAGCCTAGGACTAGTCCGGGAGCTGTTTTTT
TRBJ2-7 | TRBV4-1 | TRBD1 | CASSQTGTAAYEQYF | TGCGCCAGCAGCCAAACAGGGACAGCAGCTTACGAGCAGTACTTC
TRBJ1-1 | TRBV19 | TRBD1 | CASSTTGTGGQAFF | TGTGCCAGTAGTACCACCGGGACAGGGGGTCAAGCTTTCTTT
TRBJ2-5 | TRBV6-5 | - | CASLAGAGEQYF | TGTGCCAGCCTCGCGGGGGCTGGGGAGCAGTACTTC
TRBJ2-1 | TRBV5-1 | - | CASSTSFGRRYNEQFF | TGCGCCAGCAGCACCAGTTTCGGGAGAAGGTACAATGAGCAGTTCTTC
TRBJ1-1 | TRBV5-1 | TRBD1 | CASSLDRGVNTEAFF | TGCGCCAGCAGCCTAGACAGGGGCGTTAACACTGAAGCTTTCTTT
TRBJ2-7 | TRBV9 | - | CASSVASSGYPYEQYF | TGTGCCAGCAGCGTAGCGTCGAGCGGGTACCCCTACGAGCAGTACTTC
TRBJ2-2 | TRBV6-4 | - | CASSWTDFTGELFF | TGTGCCAGCAGTTGGACAGACTTCACCGGGGAGCTGTTTTTT
TRBJ2-7 | TRBV15 | TRBD2 | CATSRGLGLASESRAYEQYF | TGTGCCACCAGCAGAGGGCTTGGACTAGCATCGGAATCCCGGGCCTACGAGCAGTACTTC
TRBJ2-5 | TRBV7-8 | TRBD1 | CASSLVDRGETQYF | TGTGCCAGCAGCTTAGTTGACAGGGGGGAGACCCAGTACTTC
TRBJ2-1 | TRBV27 | - | CASSPNLVSGRDNEQFF | TGTGCCAGCAGTCCCAACCTGGTAAGCGGACGGGACAATGAGCAGTTCTTC
TRBJ1-1 | TRBV18 | - | CASSNTNTEAFF | TGTGCCAGCTCAAACACGAACACTGAAGCTTTCTTT
TRBJ2-1 | TRBV11-2 | TRBD2 | CASSPGREGYYNEQFF | TGTGCCAGCAGCCCTGGGCGGGAGGGTTATTACAATGAGCAGTTCTTC
TRBJ1-1 | TRBV5-1 | TRBD1 | CASSVGQALNTEAFF | TGCGCCAGCAGCGTCGGACAGGCGTTGAACACTGAAGCTTTCTTT
TRBJ1-5 | TRBV10-3 | - | CAISDFFASGGNQPQHF | TGTGCCATCAGTGATTTTTTCGCGTCAGGGGGCAATCAGCCCCAGCATTTT
TRBJ1-2 | TRBV27 | - | CASSLNRVHGYTF | TGTGCCAGCAGTTTAAACAGGGTTCATGGCTACACCTTC
TRBJ2-1 | TRBV7-7 | TRBD2 | CASSLGLDREQFF | TGTGCCAGCAGCCTTGGACTAGATAGGGAGCAGTTCTTC
TRBJ2-2 | TRBV2 | TRBD1 | CASRAPGGTGELFF | TGTGCCAGCAGGGCCCCAGGGGGCACCGGGGAGCTGTTTTTT
TRBJ2-1 | TRBV5-4 | TRBD1 | CASSPTGNILGFNEQFF | TGTGCCAGCAGCCCGACAGGGAATATTCTAGGGTTCAATGAGCAGTTCTTC
TRBJ2-7 | TRBV7-8 | TRBD2 | CASDAGERYEQYF | TGTGCCAGCGACGCGGGAGAAAGGTACGAGCAGTACTTC
TRBJ2-2 | TRBV11-2 | - | CASSLSHGVGAGELFF | TGTGCCAGCAGCTTGTCCCATGGTGTCGGTGCCGGGGAGCTGTTTTTT
TRBJ1-1 | TRBV9 | TRBD1 | CASSAPGTGGNAFF | TGTGCCAGCAGCGCGCCCGGGACAGGGGGCAACGCTTTCTTT
TRBJ2-7 | TRBV6-1 | TRBD2 | CASSDRGVNSYEQYF | TGTGCCAGCAGTGATCGGGGGGTTAACTCGTACGAGCAGTACTTC
TRBJ2-1 | TRBV7-9 | - | CASSLGAGSSYNEQFF | TGTGCCAGCAGCTTAGGGGCGGGGAGCTCCTACAATGAGCAGTTCTTC
TRBJ2-1 | TRBV2 | - | CASSEALPREQFF | TGTGCCAGCAGTGAAGCGCTCCCCCGGGAGCAGTTCTTC